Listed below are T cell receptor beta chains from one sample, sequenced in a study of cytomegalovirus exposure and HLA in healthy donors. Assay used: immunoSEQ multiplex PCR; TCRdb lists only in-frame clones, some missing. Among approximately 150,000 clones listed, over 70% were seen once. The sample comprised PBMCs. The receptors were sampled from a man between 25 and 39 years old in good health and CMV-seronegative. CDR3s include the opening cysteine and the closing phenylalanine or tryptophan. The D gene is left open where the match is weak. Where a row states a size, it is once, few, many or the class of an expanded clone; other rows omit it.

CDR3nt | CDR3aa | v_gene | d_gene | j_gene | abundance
TGTGCCAGCAGTTATAGCGGGAGAGGCACCGGGGAGCTGTTTTTT | CASSYSGRGTGELFF | TRBV6-5 | TRBD2 | TRBJ2-2 | NA
TGTGCCAGCAGTTCCCGGAACCGGGACTTTAATGAAAAACTGTTTTTT | CASSSRNRDFNEKLFF | TRBV6-6 | NA | TRBJ1-4 | NA
TGTGCCAGCTCACCACCGCGTCTAGCGGGAGTTCTCTTTCAAGAGACCCAGTACTTC | CASSPPRLAGVLFQETQYF | TRBV18 | TRBD2 | TRBJ2-5 | NA
TGCAGCGTTGACTCAGCAGGCCAAGAGACCCAGTACTTC | CSVDSAGQETQYF | TRBV29-1 | NA | TRBJ2-5 | few
TGTGCCAGCAGCTTAGCTGGCTATTCACCCCTCCACTTT | CASSLAGYSPLHF | TRBV13 | NA | TRBJ1-6 | NA
TGTGCCAGCAGTTTAGCCTGGACAGATAGCAATCAGCCCCAGCATTTT | CASSLAWTDSNQPQHF | TRBV28 | NA | TRBJ1-5 | NA
TGTGCCACCCGGGGGAGTGAGGACACCGGGGAGCTGTTTTTT | CATRGSEDTGELFF | TRBV28 | NA | TRBJ2-2 | NA
TGTGCCAGCAGCTTAACGCCCGACAGGACCCTCTATGGCTACACCTTC | CASSLTPDRTLYGYTF | TRBV7-9 | NA | TRBJ1-2 | once
TGTGCCAGCAGTTCGACAGGGAATATGGATTCACCCCTCCACTTT | CASSSTGNMDSPLHF | TRBV7-8 | TRBD1 | TRBJ1-6 | NA
TGTGCCAGCAGCCCCACCGCCGGACACTTGCGAAATCAGCCCCAGCATTTT | CASSPTAGHLRNQPQHF | TRBV7-6 | NA | TRBJ1-5 | NA
TGCGCCAGCAGCCAAGAAACGGGATTCAACTATGGCTACACCTTC | CASSQETGFNYGYTF | TRBV4-3 | NA | TRBJ1-2 | NA
TGCGCCAGCAGCTCAGCGACAGGGTGGGAGGGCTACACCTTC | CASSSATGWEGYTF | TRBV5-1 | TRBD1 | TRBJ1-2 | NA
TGCAGCGTCCCGGGACAGGGGGCGGTTGGCTACACCTTC | CSVPGQGAVGYTF | TRBV29-1 | TRBD1 | TRBJ1-2 | NA
TGTGCCAGCAGCTTAGGTGGGGCCGGCACCTACAATGAGCAGTTCTTC | CASSLGGAGTYNEQFF | TRBV7-9 | NA | TRBJ2-1 | NA
TGTGCCAGCAGTCACTTGACAGGGCGTGGCTACACCTTC | CASSHLTGRGYTF | TRBV5-6 | TRBD1 | TRBJ1-2 | NA
TGCAGCGCGGACCTGACAGGGAAAGATACGCAGTATTTT | CSADLTGKDTQYF | TRBV29-1 | TRBD1 | TRBJ2-3 | NA
TGTGCCAGCAGGGTTCTAGGCGACACTGAAGCTTTCTTT | CASRVLGDTEAFF | TRBV28 | NA | TRBJ1-1 | NA
TGTGCCAGCAGCCAAGACCCAGGCGAGAACTATGGCTACACCTTC | CASSQDPGENYGYTF | TRBV4-2 | NA | TRBJ1-2 | NA
TGTGCCAGCAGCTTAGAACTAGCAACCGGGGAGCTGTTTTTT | CASSLELATGELFF | TRBV13 | NA | TRBJ2-2 | NA
TGTGCCAGCAGCTCGACAGTCTCCTACGAGCAGTACTTC | CASSSTVSYEQYF | TRBV7-3 | NA | TRBJ2-7 | NA
TGTGCCAGCAGCTTAGAGGGGATGGGTCAGCCCCAGCATTTT | CASSLEGMGQPQHF | TRBV7-9 | NA | TRBJ1-5 | few
TGTGCCAGCAGTGGGCCCAACAGGGGGGCGAACACCGGGGAGCTGTTTTTT | CASSGPNRGANTGELFF | TRBV25-1 | TRBD1 | TRBJ2-2 | NA
TGTGCCAGCATCTCATCTTCAGGGGCCCAAGAGACCCAGTACTTC | CASISSSGAQETQYF | TRBV5-4 | NA | TRBJ2-5 | NA